The clone carrying this T cell receptor beta chain was seen more than once but under ten times. What it binds is unknown. Method: immunoSEQ multiplex PCR; TCRdb's copy keeps in-frame clones and lacks some. This sample has tens of thousands of clones, with about 84% found just once. The data belong to a study of T cell responses to AZD1222 COVID-19 vaccine. Across the whole study: Some second doses came at about 4 weeks and others at about 12 weeks; these were pooled. General observations from the study: Donor demographics were predominantly white British with a female majority; clonal diversity may be underestimated. Baseline seropositives among AZD1222 recipients totaled only five to seven. Repertoire sampling was restricted to post-peak T cell response timepoints.

The CDR3 has 15 residues. V was pared by 2 bases and J by 3 bases, with 11 bases between. Germline CDR1 and CDR2: MNHEY and SVGAGI. The chain joins TRBV6-5 to TRBJ2-4, with D possibly being TRBD2 (5 bases). Specimen: peripheral blood, collected on day 0 of AZD1222 vaccination. This receptor was obtained from an adult in good health. The CDR3 DNA sequence: TGTGCCAGCAGTTACAACGGGAATGGCAAAAACATTCAGTACTTC. Its protein product is CASSYNGNGKNIQYF.